Shown below are 2 T cell receptor beta chains from a single sample sequenced in a study of sequential checkpoint blockade in melanoma. The protocol was immunoSEQ multiplex PCR, while the TCRdb copy is restricted to in-frame clones and leaves out a portion. The sample includes 10,000 to 15,000 clones, approximately 25% of them seen just once. Treatment of the sample: randomized to nivolumab then ipilimumab (arm A) or the reverse (arm B). This sample comprised tumor tissue (inferred from file names), obtained from a patient given nivolumab and ipilimumab in sequence. The origin of the receptors is a human donor with melanoma.

This chain links TRBV14 with TRBJ1-6, with D unclear. Per the germline V gene, CDR1 is SGHDN and CDR2 is FVKESK. V was pared by 4 bases and J by 7 bases, with 8 bases between. The CDR3 runs to 13 residues. The CDR3 DNA reads TGTGCCAGCAGCCCCAGTGGGAATTCACCCCTCCACTTT. Protein product: CASSPSGNSPLHF.

The chain joins TRBV29-1 to TRBJ2-7, with D possibly TRBD2 on 6 matching bases. CDR1 SQVTM and CDR2 ANQGSEA come from the germline V gene. V was shortened by 4 bases and J by 2 bases, with 9 bases between the two germline ends. The CDR3 loop spans 12 amino acids. CDR3 loop: CSVVEGTYEQYF. CDR3 bases: TGCAGCGTTGTGGAGGGAACCTACGAGCAGTACTTC.